The sequence of this T cell receptor beta chain was determined in a study of response to subunit inactivated influenza vaccine. The CDR3 loop spans 16 amino acids. Germline V gene lookup returns CDR1 SGHTA and CDR2 FQGNSA. Deletions cut 0 bases from V and 9 bases from J, with 18 bases between. This clonotype came up many times. Each CDR3 protein is one row after TCRdb ran MiXCR on the RT-PCR reads. The table lists about 580,000 distinct CDR3 sequences, 12% to 15% of them singletons. The sample was PBMCs from blood, taken approximately 12 days after vaccination. The chain is built from TRBV7-2 and TRBJ2-1; TRBD2 might be the D (5 bases). This receptor was obtained from a man in his fifties who received an inactivated influenza vaccine. CDR3 sequence (DNA): TGTGCCAGCAGCTTAGCGCGGCGGGTGTACAAAGGTGAGCAGTTCTTC. As protein: CASSLARRVYKGEQFF.